This T cell receptor (beta chain) stems from a study of shared clonotypes between healthy human individuals. Study-wide findings and caveats: Estimated clonotype richness was generally higher in naive than memory subsets. Compared with clonotypes that all four donors shared, non-shared clonotypes had lower generation probabilities.

Details on this clone: Antigen: not known.

Genomic DNA of each subset was evenly split across several immunoSEQ plates. Libraries were prepared by immunoSEQ multiplex PCR; TCRdb keeps only in-frame clonotypes and omits some of them. Here the sample spans under 600,000 clones, roughly 98% being singletons. This CDR3 contains 14 residues. Germline CDR1 and CDR2: MNHEY and SMNVEV (reference sequence). V dropped 2 bases and J dropped 2 bases, with 9 bases sitting between them. CD45RO-negative, CCR7-selected cells formed the naive CD8 fraction, which excluded terminally differentiated effector memory CD45RA+ cells. Sequences were obtained from naive CD8+ T cells sorted from blood. The chain joins TRBV27 to TRBJ2-5; D unresolved. This TCR came from a man aged 25 to 40 in good health. As DNA, the CDR3 is TGTGCCAGCAGTTTAGCTAACCAACAAGAGACCCAGTACTTC. It is translated as CASSLANQQETQYF.